The 7 T cell receptor beta chains in this list originate from one sample, sequenced in a study of beta chain features in type 1 diabetes. Findings and limits, study-wide: Type 1 diabetes patients showed a moderate but significant shortening of TCRB CDR3s in all four CD4+ subsets.

As every portion of the isolated RNA was reverse transcribed, the sequencing read expressed TCRB transcripts. Clones were read by immunoSEQ multiplex PCR, and TCRdb kept only the in-frame ones, dropping some. The table lists 300,000 to 350,000 clones, approximately 15% of them singletons. No antigen has been identified for these receptors. Sequencing used naive CD4+ T cells from blood. The receptors were sampled from a woman younger than 35 with type 1 diabetes.

V gene TRBV7-9 combines with J gene TRBJ2-2; the match to TRBD2 covers 7 bases. The CDR3 covers 15 residues. CDR1 and CDR2 (germline): SEHNR, FQNEAQ (reference sequence). V lost 5 bases and J lost 6; bases outside the gene matches: 9. The CDR3 protein is CASSPRTSPAGELFF. As DNA, the CDR3 is TGTGCCAGCAGCCCGAGGACTAGTCCGGCCGGGGAGCTGTTTTTT.

V usage is TRBV25-1 and J usage is TRBJ1-2; the match to TRBD1 covers 9 bases. V shed 6 bases, J shed 3 bases, and the junction held 8 bases outside the gene matches. The length of the CDR3 is 15 residues. CDR1 and CDR2 (germline): MGHDK, SYGVNS. The CDR3 DNA is TGTGCCAGCAGCAAACCGGGACAGGGCTACTATGGCTACACCTTC. It translates to CASSKPGQGYYGYTF.

This clone was detected a few times. The chain links TRBV7-9 to TRBJ2-1; TRBD1 matches at 9 bases. V lost 5 bases and J lost 6; bases outside the gene matches: 5. CDR1 is SEHNR, CDR2 FQNEAQ, per germline (reference sequence). This CDR3 comprises 14 residues. The CDR3 bases are TGTGCCAGCAGCGGAAGGACAGGGGTCAATGAGCAGTTCTTC. This codes for CASSGRTGVNEQFF.

This clone was picked up one time. This sequence joins TRBV6-5 and TRBJ2-7; perhaps TRBD1 as D (5 bases). Germline lookup yields CDR1 MNHEY and CDR2 SVGAGI. Trimming pared 2 bases from V and 2 bases from J, leaving 10 bases between. The CDR3 runs 14 residues. The CDR3 nucleotides read TGTGCCAGCAGTTACCCATCAGGGACCTACGAGCAGTACTTC. Protein sequence: CASSYPSGTYEQYF.

This clone was detected a few times. The chain uses TRBV18 and TRBJ1-2, with unresolved D. Germline CDR1 KGHSH, CDR2 LQKENI. CDR3 length equals 14 residues. V was clipped by 4 bases and J by 10 bases, with 19 bases between them. This chain's CDR3 is CASSLAAGNGPYTF. DNA of the CDR3: TGTGCCAGCTCACTCGCCGCGGGGAACGGACCCTACACCTTC.

The chain employs TRBV9 and TRBJ2-4; no reliable D call. This CDR3 spans 15 amino acids. Germline V gene sequence: CDR1 SGDLS, CDR2 YYNGEE. The V end was cut by 0 bases, the J end by 6 bases, with 13 bases between. Here the CDR3 DNA reads TGTGCCAGCAGCGTAGGGGCAGACCCTACAAACATTCAGTACTTC. Its translation: CASSVGADPTNIQYF.

This clone was seen only a few times. This sequence joins TRBV7-2 and TRBJ2-3, with 10 nucleotides matching TRBD2. This CDR3 region has 16 residues. Losses at the gene ends were 0 bases for V and 6 bases for J; bases not matched to a gene: 6. Germline CDR1 SGHTA, CDR2 FQGNSA. CDR3 coding DNA: TGTGCCAGCAGCTTAGCGCTAGCGGGAGTGAGGGATACGCAGTATTTT. Its protein product is CASSLALAGVRDTQYF. The whole variable domain, filled in from reference TRBV7-2 and TRBJ2-3, reads GAGVSQSPSNKVTEKGKDVELRCDPISGHTALYWYRQSLGQGLEFLIYFQGNSAPDKSGLPSDRFSAERTGGSVSTLTIQRTQQEDSAVYLCASSLALAGVRDTQYFGPGTRLTVL.